This T cell receptor beta chain was sequenced for a study of cytomegalovirus exposure and HLA in healthy donors. Study-wide results and caveats: Based on reports, TCR beta sequences accurately predicted HLA-A and HLA-B alleles for most subjects. A list of 164 TCR beta chains associated with cytomegalovirus was given.

Note on this clone: Its antigen is still unknown.

This CDR3 is built from 14 residues. Germline V CDR1 and CDR2: MNHEY, SMNVEV (reference sequence). Deletions cut 2 bases from V and 7 bases from J, with 11 bases between. In the PCR, 60 Vbeta and 13 Jbeta primers were used. Produced via immunoSEQ multiplex PCR; TCRdb's table is partial and in-frame only. The sample features around 130,000 clones, with just under 2% in its top ten. Input material: PBMCs. The sequence was obtained from a woman aged 55-70 years in good health and CMV-seronegative. This sequence joins TRBV27 and TRBJ2-2; D gene unclear. This chain's CDR3 is CASSLTTNNGELFF. The DNA of the CDR3 is TGTGCCAGCAGTTTAACGACAAATAACGGGGAGCTGTTTTTT.